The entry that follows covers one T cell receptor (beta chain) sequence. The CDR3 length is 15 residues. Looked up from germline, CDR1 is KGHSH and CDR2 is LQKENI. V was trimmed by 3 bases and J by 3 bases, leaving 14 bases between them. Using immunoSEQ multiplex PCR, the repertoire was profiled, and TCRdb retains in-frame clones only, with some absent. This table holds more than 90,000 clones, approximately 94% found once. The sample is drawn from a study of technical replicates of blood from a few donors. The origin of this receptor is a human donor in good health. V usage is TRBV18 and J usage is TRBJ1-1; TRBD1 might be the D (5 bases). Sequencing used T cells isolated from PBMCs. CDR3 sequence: CASSPLGVRDTEAFF. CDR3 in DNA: TGTGCCAGCTCACCTTTAGGGGTTAGGGACACTGAAGCTTTCTTT.